This TCR beta chain was found in a study of blood T cell repertoires in COVID-19. Across the whole study: From the United States, Italy and Spain came samples of acute and convalescent COVID-19. T cells, B-cell-depleted T cells, or PBMCs supplied cDNA or gDNA.

The CDR3 runs 13 residues. Trimming removed 6 bases from V and 8 bases from J, with 16 bases in between. In the original workflow: Amplification of reference gene primers was used by the study to estimate nucleated cell counts. Assay: immunoSEQ multiplex PCR; the TCRdb copy retains only in-frame clones and omits some. The D gene and trimming were derived from the DNA, and the V and J assignments and clone size from that table. The sample carries 65,000 to 90,000 clones, roughly nine tenths recorded once. The receptor's source is a man aged 45-65 years with acute or convalescent COVID-19. The sequencing sample was made of peripheral blood. The chain carries TRBV12-3 or TRBV12-4 and TRBJ1-2; D unresolved. DNA of the CDR3: TGTGCCAGCAGCCCGGGTCTTAACTCGGGCTACACCTTC. This sequence encodes CASSPGLNSGYTF.